Listed below are T cell receptor beta chains from one sample, sequenced in a study of T cell responses to AZD1222 COVID-19 vaccine. Measured with immunoSEQ multiplex PCR; TCRdb has only the in-frame clones, and not every one. Here the sample spans some 110,000 clones, about 89% being singletons. Here the sequenced sample was peripheral blood, taken 28 days after the second AZD1222 dose. These receptors came from an adult who received the AZD1222 COVID-19 vaccine. The CDR3 runs from the conserved cysteine through the conserved F or W. A D gene is named only where the DNA matches it firmly. Where a row states a size, it is once, few, many or the class of an expanded clone; other rows omit it.

j_call: TRBJ2-7
clone_size: .
d_call: .
v_call: TRBV7-2
cdr3_nt: TGTGCCAGCAGCCCTAGGACGGAGAGCTCCTACGAGCAGTACTTC
cdr3_aa: CASSPRTESSYEQYF

j_call: TRBJ2-3
clone_size: once
d_call: .
v_call: TRBV20-1
cdr3_nt: TGCAGTGCTAGTACTAGAGGGGTATCAGATACGCAGTATTTT
cdr3_aa: CSASTRGVSDTQYF

j_call: TRBJ1-2
clone_size: .
d_call: TRBD1
v_call: TRBV28
cdr3_nt: TGTGCCAGCAGGCTCCCAGGGACAGAAGGTTTTAACTATGGCTACACCTTC
cdr3_aa: CASRLPGTEGFNYGYTF

j_call: TRBJ1-2
clone_size: .
d_call: TRBD1
v_call: TRBV6-5
cdr3_nt: TGTGCCAGCAGGGACAGGGGGTTCGGCGGCTACACCTTC
cdr3_aa: CASRDRGFGGYTF

j_call: TRBJ2-3
clone_size: .
d_call: .
v_call: TRBV7-9
cdr3_nt: TGTGCCAGCAGCCTTAGGGCCAACACAGATACGCAGTATTTT
cdr3_aa: CASSLRANTDTQYF

j_call: TRBJ2-7
clone_size: .
d_call: .
v_call: TRBV13
cdr3_nt: TGTGCCAGCAGCGCGGGGGCCACCTACGAGCAGTACTTC
cdr3_aa: CASSAGATYEQYF

j_call: TRBJ2-5
clone_size: .
d_call: .
v_call: TRBV7-9
cdr3_nt: TGTGCCAGCAGCTTAGGGGCAGGGACCCAGTACTTC
cdr3_aa: CASSLGAGTQYF

j_call: TRBJ2-2
clone_size: .
d_call: TRBD2
v_call: TRBV6-1
cdr3_nt: TGTGCCAGCAGTGACGTTTCCCACTATGGACTAGCGGATTACACCGGGGAGCTGTTTTTT
cdr3_aa: CASSDVSHYGLADYTGELFF

j_call: TRBJ1-5
clone_size: .
d_call: .
v_call: TRBV6-4
cdr3_nt: TGTGCCAGCGCTGGCAGGAAAAGCAATCAGCCCCAGCATTTT
cdr3_aa: CASAGRKSNQPQHF

j_call: TRBJ2-3
clone_size: .
d_call: .
v_call: TRBV2
cdr3_nt: TGTGCCAGCACCGATAGGGTAGTCAGAAGCACAGATACGCAGTATTTT
cdr3_aa: CASTDRVVRSTDTQYF

j_call: TRBJ2-1
clone_size: .
d_call: .
v_call: TRBV3-1/TRBV3-2
cdr3_nt: TGTGCCAGCAGCCAAGATCTGGGCAGGACCGATGAGCAGTTCTTC
cdr3_aa: CASSQDLGRTDEQFF

j_call: TRBJ2-1
clone_size: .
d_call: .
v_call: TRBV11-3
cdr3_nt: TGTGCCAGCAGCCCTCCAAACGGGACCAATGAGCAGTTCTTC
cdr3_aa: CASSPPNGTNEQFF

j_call: TRBJ2-7
clone_size: .
d_call: .
v_call: TRBV10-2
cdr3_nt: TGCGCCAGCAGTGAGTCGGTCACCTACGAGCAGTACTTC
cdr3_aa: CASSESVTYEQYF

j_call: TRBJ1-4
clone_size: .
d_call: .
v_call: TRBV3-1/TRBV3-2
cdr3_nt: TGTGCCAGCAGCTCACAAACTGAAGGGGGTAGTGAAAAACTGTTTTTT
cdr3_aa: CASSSQTEGGSEKLFF

j_call: TRBJ2-1
clone_size: .
d_call: TRBD2
v_call: TRBV4-2
cdr3_nt: TGTGCCAGCAGCCAAGATGAGGTCCGAGCGGGAGATGAGCAGTTCTTC
cdr3_aa: CASSQDEVRAGDEQFF